A single sample is the source of the 23 T cell receptor beta chains below, sequenced in a study of regulatory T cells in long-lasting Graves disease. Time point meaning: newly diagnosed GD, antithyroid drugs for less than 3 months. Scientists built the TCR library using RNA that was extracted from PBMCs. Both iRepertoire HTBI primers and Arm-PCR of CDR3 regions were used to build the TCR beta libraries. In TCRdb, the multiplex PCR reads were re-called with MiXCR into one record per CDR3 protein. The sample lists 600,000 to 650,000 distinct CDR3 sequences; about 15% were seen once. These records were also assigned to another study, of T cells in Graves' hyperthyroidism and ophthalmopathy.

Sample: peripheral blood mononuclear cells (PBMCs), taken at new diagnosis, from a patient treated with antithyroid drugs. All receptors come from a woman aged 30 to 39 with Graves disease.

Note on this clonotype: The junction does not match germline at one end; this may be a read error. The V call is TRBV7-9, the J call TRBJ2-1, with D uncertain. This CDR3 is built from 15 residues. The germline V gene has CDR1 SEHNR and CDR2 FQNEAQ (reference sequence). Written as DNA, the CDR3 is TGTGCCAGCAGCCACCAGGAGATTAGAGTTAATGAGCAGTCCTTC. It codes for CASSHQEIRVNEQSF.

The rearrangement joins TRBV2 to TRBJ2-7; D uncertain. Trimming removed 6 bases at V and 7 bases at J, with 16 bases between. CDR3 size: 13 residues. Germline CDR1 SNHLY, CDR2 FYNNEI. CDR3 nucleotide sequence: TGTGCCAGCAGAGGCCGGGCCCCCGAGGAGCAGTACTTC. This sequence encodes CASRGRAPEEQYF.

The chain carries TRBV6-1 and TRBJ1-2, with unresolved D. Looked up from germline, CDR1 is MNHNS and CDR2 is SASEGT. The CDR3 totals 15 residues. The V end was cut by 10 bases, the J end by 4 bases, with 22 bases between. The CDR3 protein is CATREITLTSYGYTF. Written as DNA, the CDR3 is TGTGCCACCCGAGAGATTACACTAACTAGCTATGGCTACACCTTC.

This clonotype was picked up many times. The chain carries TRBV7-8 and TRBJ1-2, with D uncertain. Germline CDR1 and CDR2: SGHVS and FQNEAQ. V was shortened by 5 bases and J by 8 bases, with 9 bases between the two germline ends. This CDR3 is 11 amino acids long. The CDR3 spells CASSPSTGYTF. DNA of the CDR3: TGTGCCAGCAGCCCCTCCACCGGCTACACCTTC.

The chain couples TRBV7-2 to TRBJ2-3; D uncertain. Germline V gene lookup returns CDR1 SGHTA and CDR2 FQGNSA. V was clipped by 6 bases and J by 5 bases, with 12 bases between them. The CDR3 has 13 residues. CDR3: CASRLSVGDTQYF. DNA of the CDR3: TGTGCCAGCAGACTCAGCGTAGGAGATACGCAGTATTTT.

This sequence joins TRBV19 and TRBJ1-2; no clear D gene. Per the germline V gene, CDR1 is LNHDA and CDR2 is SQIVND (reference sequence). Trimming pared 3 bases from V and 2 bases from J, leaving 7 bases between. The CDR3 runs 13 residues. The CDR3 protein is CASSITSNYGYTF. The CDR3 bases are TGTGCCAGTAGTATCACTTCCAACTATGGCTACACCTTC.

In this sample, this clonotype turned up many times. The rearrangement uses TRBV3-1 and TRBJ2-7, with no clear D. V shed 4 bases and J shed 5 bases, with 12 bases lying between them. The CDR3 is 13 residues long. Germline assignment: CDR1 LGHDT and CDR2 YNNKEL (reference sequence). The CDR3 sequence: CASSLLGLDEQYF. DNA of the CDR3: TGTGCCAGCAGCCTTCTCGGATTGGACGAGCAGTACTTC.

The CDR3 region is CASSFRTGEVEEQYF. The CDR3, as DNA: TGTGCCAGCAGCTTCAGGACAGGGGAGGTTGAAGAGCAGTACTTC. This rearrangement joins TRBV7-9 to TRBJ2-7; 9 nucleotides match TRBD1. The CDR3 covers 15 residues. The germline V gene encodes CDR1 SEHNR and CDR2 FQNEAQ (reference sequence). V lost 3 bases and J lost 7; bases outside the gene matches: 10.

This clonotype showed up many times. This sequence joins TRBV6-1 and TRBJ1-1; D gene ambiguous. The CDR3 runs 13 residues. Per the germline V gene, CDR1 is MNHNS and CDR2 is SASEGT. The V gene lost 5 bases and the J gene lost 3 bases, with 10 bases spanning the gap. In DNA form, the CDR3 reads TGTGCCAGCAGTATTGAGTCGTACACTGAAGCTTTCTTT. The encoded protein is CASSIESYTEAFF.

This clonotype has more than one count but fewer than ten. The chain is built from TRBV7-6 and TRBJ1-1; D is uncertain. Germline loops: CDR1 SGHVS, CDR2 FNYEAQ. V lost 4 bases to trimming and J lost 0 bases, with 9 bases between them. The CDR3 extends over 14 amino acids. The CDR3 coding sequence is TGTGCCAGCAGCTCCTCGGGCCTGAACACTGAAGCTTTCTTT. It translates to CASSSSGLNTEAFF.

The chain has TRBV6-1 and TRBJ1-5, with D unresolved. Looked up from germline, CDR1 is MNHNS and CDR2 is SASEGT. The CDR3 loop spans 15 amino acids. V was shortened by 6 bases and J by 0 bases, with 12 bases between the two germline ends. CDR3 in amino acids: CASSRDPISNQPQHF. DNA of the CDR3: TGTGCCAGCAGCCGCGACCCCATTAGCAATCAGCCCCAGCATTTT.

This clonotype has ten or more counts. The chain has TRBV2 and TRBJ2-3; TRBD2 matches 9 bases. Per the germline V gene, CDR1 is SNHLY and CDR2 is FYNNEI. The CDR3 has 15 residues. After removal of 7 bases from V and 6 bases from J, the junction contained 11 bases not matched to a gene. DNA of the CDR3: TGTGCCAGCAAAATAGCGGGAGCCCTCGGGGATACGCAGTATTTT. Protein product: CASKIAGALGDTQYF.

This clonotype was detected ten times or more. CDR3 amino acids: CASSIDLRQGTLYRYGYTF. The CDR3 bases are TGTGCCAGTAGTATAGATCTACGACAGGGGACGCTCTATCGCTATGGCTACACCTTC. This chain uses TRBV19 with TRBJ1-2, with 8 bases identical to TRBD1. The CDR3 totals 19 residues. V was clipped by 0 bases and J by 4 bases; unmatched bases: 16. Germline assignment: CDR1 LNHDA and CDR2 SQIVND (reference sequence).

This clonotype came up many times. The chain uses TRBV11-2 and TRBJ2-1; D unclear. V was cut by 6 bases and J by 6 bases, with 9 bases left in between. In germline, CDR1 is SGHAT, CDR2 FQNNGV. This CDR3 comprises 12 residues. The CDR3 region has the DNA TGTGCCAGCAGGCTAGTGTCCAATGAGCAGTTCTTC. Translating it yields CASRLVSNEQFF.

The chain uses TRBV7-2 and TRBJ2-2; possible D gene TRBD1, 6 bases. This CDR3 comprises 12 residues. Looked up from germline, CDR1 is SGHTA and CDR2 is FQGNSA. Deletions cut 6 bases from V and 7 bases from J, with 9 bases between. The CDR3 DNA sequence: TGTGCCAGCAGGGGGGCGGGCGGGGAGCTGTTTTTT. Protein product: CASRGAGGELFF.

This clonotype occurred many times. The chain joins TRBV6-2 or TRBV6-3 to TRBJ1-1, with D unclear. Between the trimmed V and J ends, which lost 10 bases and 7 bases, there was a span of 13 bases. The CDR3 is 11 amino acids. In germline, CDR1 is MNHEY, CDR2 SVGEGT. Here the CDR3 reads CATDGGIEAFF. The CDR3 DNA follows: TGTGCCACCGATGGCGGAATTGAAGCTTTCTTT.

In its sample, this clonotype was seen a few times. V is TRBV5-6 and J is TRBJ2-1; 7 nucleotides agree with TRBD1. The CDR3 has 14 amino acids. With V trimmed by 1 base and J by 9 bases, 7 bases remained unmatched. Germline assignment: CDR1 SGHDT and CDR2 YYEEEE. The CDR3 DNA follows: TGTGCCAGCAGCTTGAGAGGACAGGTCATTGAGCAGTTCTTC. Encoded protein: CASSLRGQVIEQFF.

This chain connects TRBV20-1 to TRBJ2-3; the D gene is possibly TRBD1 (6 bases). This CDR3 comprises 14 residues. CDR1 DFQATT and CDR2 SNEGSKA come from the germline V gene (reference sequence). The germline V and J ends were trimmed by 5 bases and 2 bases, with 14 bases remaining between them. The CDR3 protein is CSASTGILTDTQYF. For the CDR3, the DNA is TGCAGTGCTTCGACAGGTATTCTCACAGATACGCAGTATTTT.

The CDR3 region is CSARVVAGVPTDTQYF. The CDR3 coding sequence is TGCAGTGCTAGGGTTGTAGCGGGAGTACCCACAGATACGCAGTATTTT. V usage is TRBV20-1 and J usage is TRBJ2-3; the match to TRBD2 covers 9 bases. This CDR3 spans 16 amino acids. Germline V CDR1 and CDR2: DFQATT, SNEGSKA (reference sequence). With V trimmed by 3 bases and J by 2 bases, 9 bases remained unmatched.

This clonotype was seen repeatedly, ten times or more. The gene calls are TRBV28 and TRBJ1-4; D is uncertain. The V gene's germline CDR1 is MDHEN and CDR2 SYDVKM. The CDR3 covers 13 residues. The CDR3: CVTLGRVNEKLFF. For the CDR3, the DNA is TGTGTCACCCTCGGAAGGGTAAATGAAAAACTGTTTTTT.

The gene calls are TRBV19 and TRBJ1-5; D unclear. Germline CDR1 LNHDA, CDR2 SQIVND (reference sequence). The CDR3 sequence is 16 residues long. V was clipped by 7 bases and J by 0 bases, with 16 bases between them. CDR3 protein: CASKARTQYSNQPQHF. The CDR3 DNA reads TGTGCCAGTAAAGCCAGGACCCAATATAGCAATCAGCCCCAGCATTTT.

This clonotype was picked up many times. V usage is TRBV7-9 and J usage is TRBJ1-5, with no clear D. The V end was cut by 6 bases, the J end by 5 bases, with 8 bases between. There are 12 residues in the CDR3. Germline CDR1 reads SEHNR; CDR2 reads FQNEAQ (reference sequence). Written as DNA, the CDR3 is TGTGCCAGCAGTTTGAGGGATCAGCCCCAGCATTTT. Its protein is CASSLRDQPQHF. Using reference TRBV7-9 and TRBJ1-5 for the parts outside the CDR3, the full variable domain is DTGVSQNPRHKITKRGQNVTFRCDPISEHNRLYWYRQTLGQGPEFLTYFQNEAQLEKSRLLSDRFSAERPKGSFSTLEIQRTEQGDSAMYLCASSLRDQPQHFGDGTRLSIL.

Of note for this clonotype: A much larger clone differs by one base, so this may be a read error. V usage is TRBV2 and J usage is TRBJ2-1, with D uncertain. The CDR3 runs to 13 residues. The V end lost 6 bases, the J end lost 8 bases, and 14 bases lay between the germline ends. The germline V gene encodes CDR1 SNHLY and CDR2 FYNNEI. This CDR3 is CASSAGPTDEQFF. The DNA of the CDR3 is TGTGCCAGCAGCGCCGGACCCACTGATGAGCAGTTCTTC. The full variable domain, in which reference TRBV2 and TRBJ2-1 provide the parts outside the CDR3, is EPEVTQTPSHQVTQMGQEVILRCVPISNHLYFYWYRQILGQKVEFLVSFYNNEISEKSEIFDDQFSVERPDGSNFTLKIRSTKLEDSAMYFCASSAGPTDEQFFGPGTRLTVL.